The 6 T cell receptor beta chains given below trace back to one sample, sequenced in a study of blood T cell repertoires in COVID-19. Clones were sequenced by immunoSEQ multiplex PCR, and TCRdb holds only the in-frame ones, with some missing. This table holds approximately 94,000 clones, over 65% found once. The specimen sequenced was peripheral blood. Every receptor here comes from a human donor in a cohort sampled during active COVID-19.

This chain joins TRBV7-8 and TRBJ2-1; maybe TRBD2 (5 bases). Germline-derived CDR1 and CDR2 are SGHVS and FQNEAQ. Trimming cost V 5 bases and J 1 base, with 12 bases left between them. The CDR3 contains 15 residues. The CDR3 DNA is TGTGCCAGCAGCGGCCGCACGGGGTCCTACAATGAGCAGTTCTTC. Its translation is CASSGRTGSYNEQFF.

This clone appeared once. The CDR3 loop is CASSSGQGQETQYF. The CDR3 DNA sequence: TGTGCCAGCAGCTCCGGACAGGGACAAGAGACCCAGTACTTC. The chain links TRBV7-2 to TRBJ2-5; 8 positions agree with TRBD1. CDR3 length: 14 amino acids. CDR1 and CDR2 from the germline V gene are SGHTA and FQGNSA. The V gene end was trimmed by 4 bases and the J gene end by 2 bases; junction bases not matched to a gene: 3.

The rearrangement uses TRBV11-3 and TRBJ2-2; D gene ambiguous. This CDR3 comprises 14 residues. CDR1 and CDR2 (germline): SGHNT, YENEEA. The V end was cut by 5 bases, the J end by 4 bases, with 11 bases between. The CDR3 sequence: CASSNRGPTGELFF. In nucleotides, the CDR3 is TGTGCCAGCAGCAACCGTGGGCCCACCGGGGAGCTGTTTTTT.

The CDR3 loop is CASSLVPGSNTGELFF. In DNA form, the CDR3 reads TGCGCCAGCAGCTTGGTCCCGGGTTCGAACACCGGGGAGCTGTTTTTT. This chain connects TRBV5-1 to TRBJ2-2; the D is unclear. Germline CDR1 reads SGHRS; CDR2 reads YFSETQ. V was shortened by 0 bases and J by 0 bases, with 9 bases between the two germline ends. This CDR3 spans 16 amino acids.

This clone was seen only once. The J gene is TRBJ1-2, the V gene TRBV6-2 or TRBV6-3, with a tentative D call TRBD1 (5 bases). Germline CDR1 MNHEY, CDR2 SVGEGT. The V gene lost 2 bases and the J gene lost 8 bases, with 9 bases spanning the gap. The CDR3 totals 12 residues. The CDR3 region is CASSYQGNGYTF. The CDR3, as DNA: TGTGCCAGCAGTTACCAGGGAAACGGCTACACCTTC.

This chain uses TRBV12-3 or TRBV12-4 with TRBJ2-4; D unclear. The CDR3 is 13 residues long. Trimming pared 3 bases from V and 3 bases from J, leaving 6 bases between. The CDR3 loop reads CASSLTGKNIQYF. The CDR3 region has the DNA TGTGCCAGCAGTTTGACTGGCAAAAACATTCAGTACTTC.